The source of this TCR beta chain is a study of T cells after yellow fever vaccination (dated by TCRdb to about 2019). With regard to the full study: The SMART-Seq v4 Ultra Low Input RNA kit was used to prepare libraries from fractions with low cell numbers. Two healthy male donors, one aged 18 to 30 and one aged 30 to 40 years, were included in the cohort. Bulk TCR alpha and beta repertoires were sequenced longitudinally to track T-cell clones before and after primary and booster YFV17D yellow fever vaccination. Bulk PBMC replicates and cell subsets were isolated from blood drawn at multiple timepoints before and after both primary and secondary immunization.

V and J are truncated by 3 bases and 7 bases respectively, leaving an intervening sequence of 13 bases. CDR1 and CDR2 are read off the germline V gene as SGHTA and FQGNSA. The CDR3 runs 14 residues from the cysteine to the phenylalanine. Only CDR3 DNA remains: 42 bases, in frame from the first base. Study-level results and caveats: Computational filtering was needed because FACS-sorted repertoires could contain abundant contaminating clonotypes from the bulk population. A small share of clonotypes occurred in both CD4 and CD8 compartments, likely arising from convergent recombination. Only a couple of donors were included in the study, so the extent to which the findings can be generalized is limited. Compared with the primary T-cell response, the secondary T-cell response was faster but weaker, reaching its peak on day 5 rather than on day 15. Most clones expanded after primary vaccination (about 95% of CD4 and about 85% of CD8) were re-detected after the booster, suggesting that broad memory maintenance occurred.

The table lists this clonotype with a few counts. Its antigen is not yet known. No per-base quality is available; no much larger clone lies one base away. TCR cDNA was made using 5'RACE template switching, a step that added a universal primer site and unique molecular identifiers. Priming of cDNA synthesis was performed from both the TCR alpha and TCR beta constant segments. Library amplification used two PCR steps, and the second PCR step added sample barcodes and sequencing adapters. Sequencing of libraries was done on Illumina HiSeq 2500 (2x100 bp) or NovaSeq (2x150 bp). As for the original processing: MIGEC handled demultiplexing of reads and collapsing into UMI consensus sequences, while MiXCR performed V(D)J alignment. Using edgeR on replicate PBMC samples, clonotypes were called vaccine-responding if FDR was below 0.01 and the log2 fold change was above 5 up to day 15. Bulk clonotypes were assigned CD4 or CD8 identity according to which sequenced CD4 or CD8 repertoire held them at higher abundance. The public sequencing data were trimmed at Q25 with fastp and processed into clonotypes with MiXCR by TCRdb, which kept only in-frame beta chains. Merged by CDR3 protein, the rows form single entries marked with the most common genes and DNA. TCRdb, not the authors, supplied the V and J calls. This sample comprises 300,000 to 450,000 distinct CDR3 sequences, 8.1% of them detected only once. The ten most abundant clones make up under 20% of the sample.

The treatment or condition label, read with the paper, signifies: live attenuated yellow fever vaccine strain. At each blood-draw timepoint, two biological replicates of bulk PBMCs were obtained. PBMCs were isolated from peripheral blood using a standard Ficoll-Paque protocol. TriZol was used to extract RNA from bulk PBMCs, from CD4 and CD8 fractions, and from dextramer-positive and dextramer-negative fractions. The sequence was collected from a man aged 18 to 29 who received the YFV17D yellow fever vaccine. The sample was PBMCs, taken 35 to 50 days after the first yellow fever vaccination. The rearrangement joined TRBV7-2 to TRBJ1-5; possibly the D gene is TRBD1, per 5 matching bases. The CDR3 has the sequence CASSFSSGPQPQHF. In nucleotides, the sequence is TGTGCCAGCAGCTTCTCTTCAGGGCCCCAGCCCCAGCATTTT. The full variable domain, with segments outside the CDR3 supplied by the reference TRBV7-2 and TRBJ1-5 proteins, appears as GAGVSQSPSNKVTEKGKDVELRCDPISGHTALYWYRQSLGQGLEFLIYFQGNSAPDKSGLPSDRFSAERTGGSVSTLTIQRTQQEDSAVYLCASSFSSGPQPQHFGDGTRLSIL.